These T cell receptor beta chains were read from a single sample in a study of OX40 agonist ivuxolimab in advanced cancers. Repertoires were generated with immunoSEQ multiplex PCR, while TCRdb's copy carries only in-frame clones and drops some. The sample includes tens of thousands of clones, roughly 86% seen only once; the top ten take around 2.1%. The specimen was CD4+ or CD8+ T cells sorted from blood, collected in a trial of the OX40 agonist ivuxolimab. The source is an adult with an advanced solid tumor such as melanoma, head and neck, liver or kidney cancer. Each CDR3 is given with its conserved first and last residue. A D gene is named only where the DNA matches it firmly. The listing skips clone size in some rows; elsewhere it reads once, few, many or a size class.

TGTGCCAGCACCAGCCGGCTACCGTGGGGAGATACGCAGTATTTT | CASTSRLPWGDTQYF | NA | 15 | NA | TRBJ2-3 | TRBV27
TGTGCCAGCGGAGCAGTGCCGGGGGCGGACACTGAAGCTTTCTTT | CASGAVPGADTEAFF | NA | 15 | NA | TRBJ1-1 | TRBV25-1
TGTGCCAGCAGCTTTGGAACCCAGAGGGGACAGTATTTT | CASSFGTQRGQYF | NA | 13 | TRBD1 | TRBJ1-3 | TRBV7-8
TGTGCCAGCACCCCGAGGGGCAGGGGCCAAAACACCGGGGAGCTGTTTTTT | CASTPRGRGQNTGELFF | once | 17 | NA | TRBJ2-2 | TRBV28
TGTGCCAGCAGCTTAGGCTTTCAAGGCGCAGCTTTCTTT | CASSLGFQGAAFF | NA | 13 | NA | TRBJ1-1 | TRBV11-2
TGCGCCAGCAGCCCGGGACAAGCGAACACCGGGGAGCTGTTTTTT | CASSPGQANTGELFF | NA | 15 | NA | TRBJ2-2 | TRBV4-1
TGCAGTGCAGTAGAGTTGGCAGACTGGAACTTC | CSAVELADWNF | NA | 11 | NA | TRBJ2-7 | TRBV20-1
TGTGCCAGCAGCTTCGTTGCGGGGGGTTGGGAGACCCAGTACTTC | CASSFVAGGWETQYF | NA | 15 | TRBD2 | TRBJ2-5 | TRBV7-2
TGTGCCAGCAGCTTAGTAGGGAACGAGCAGTACTTC | CASSLVGNEQYF | NA | 12 | NA | TRBJ2-7 | TRBV7-8
TGTGCCAGCAGACCCAGCACAGATACGCAGTATTTT | CASRPSTDTQYF | NA | 12 | NA | TRBJ2-3 | TRBV6-5
TGTGCCAGCAGCCCCCGGGGGACAGGGAACACCGGGGAGCTGTTTTTT | CASSPRGTGNTGELFF | NA | 16 | TRBD1 | TRBJ2-2 | TRBV9
TGTGCCAGTAGTTCCCTCCGCTCCGGGACGATTAATGAGCAGTTCTTC | CASSSLRSGTINEQFF | NA | 16 | NA | TRBJ2-1 | TRBV19
TGTGCCAGCAGCTTAGCACGGTCCGGGGAGCTGTTTTTT | CASSLARSGELFF | NA | 13 | NA | TRBJ2-2 | TRBV7-3
TGTGCCAGCAGCCAAACAGGATCTAAAACTGAAGCTTTCTTT | CASSQTGSKTEAFF | NA | 14 | NA | TRBJ1-1 | TRBV7-9
TGCGCCAGCAGTTTTGGACAGAATATCGAAGCTTTCTTT | CASSFGQNIEAFF | NA | 13 | NA | TRBJ1-1 | TRBV5-1
TGTGCCAGCAGCCAAGGACAACTAGCGGGGGTGGGGGAGCAGTTCTTC | CASSQGQLAGVGEQFF | NA | 16 | TRBD2 | TRBJ2-1 | TRBV4-2
TGTGCCAGCACGGGGGGCCGCCGCTCCTACAATGAGCAGTTCTTC | CASTGGRRSYNEQFF | NA | 15 | NA | TRBJ2-1 | TRBV7-9